Below are 14 T cell receptor beta chains sequenced from a single sample in a study of blood T cell repertoires in COVID-19. The method was immunoSEQ multiplex PCR; TCRdb's version includes in-frame clones alone and lacks a portion of them. Altogether roughly 300,000 clones are present, 80% to 95% being singletons, with the ten largest covering roughly 1.1%. The sequenced sample was PBMCs or T cells enriched from blood (not recorded which). These TCRs come from a woman in her twenties or thirties who had recovered from COVID-19.

This sequence joins TRBV27 and TRBJ2-6; TRBD2 matches at 7 bases. The CDR3 sequence is 19 residues long. CDR1 and CDR2 (germline): MNHEY, SMNVEV (reference sequence). Losses at the gene ends were 6 bases for V and 1 base for J; bases not matched to a gene: 15. The CDR3 DNA sequence: TGTGCCAGCAGAACCACAGCGGGACCCTTCATTTCTGGGGCCAACGTCCTGACTTTC. Translated, it gives CASRTTAGPFISGANVLTF. The variable domain in full, with the rest retrieved from reference TRBV27 and TRBJ2-6, is EAQVTQNPRYLITVTGKKLTVTCSQNMNHEYMSWYRQDPGLGLRQIYYSMNVEVTDKGDVPEGYKVSRKEKRNFPLILESPSPNQTSLYFCASRTTAGPFISGANVLTFGAGSRLTVL.

The chain joins TRBV7-2 to TRBJ2-5, with D perhaps matching TRBD2 (5 bases). Trimming cost V 2 bases and J 3 bases, with 13 bases left between them. This CDR3 is 15 amino acids long. The germline V gene encodes CDR1 SGHTA and CDR2 FQGNSA. CDR3 protein: CASSLTGFREETQYF. DNA of the CDR3: TGTGCCAGCAGCTTAACGGGGTTCCGGGAAGAGACCCAGTACTTC.

The rearrangement links TRBV28 to TRBJ2-7, with 13 nucleotides matching TRBD2. V was pared by 6 bases and J by 7 bases, with 12 bases of the junction left unmatched. There are 16 residues in the CDR3. The germline CDR1 and CDR2 sequences are MDHEN and SYDVKM. CDR3 protein: CASRGTSGMLGGEQYF. In DNA, the CDR3 is TGTGCCAGCAGAGGGACTAGCGGGATGCTGGGGGGGGAGCAGTACTTC.

This clone was counted once. Other DNA sequences from this sample encode an identical CDR3 as well. The V and J genes are TRBV28 and TRBJ2-3; 7 bases are shared with TRBD2. Germline CDR1 reads MDHEN; CDR2 reads SYDVKM. J gave up 5 bases and V 3 bases, and 2 bases lay outside the gene matches. The length of the CDR3 is 13 residues. Here the CDR3 reads CASSFPGGDTQYF. CDR3 sequence (DNA): TGTGCCAGCAGTTTTCCGGGAGGAGATACGCAGTATTTT.

CDR3 nucleotides: TGTGCCAGCTCACGGTACAGGGGAATGAACACTGAAGCTTTCTTT. It yields the protein CASSRYRGMNTEAFF. The V call is TRBV18, the J call TRBJ1-1, with 7 nucleotides matching TRBD1. Germline trimming cut 4 bases from V and 0 bases from J; bases unmatched to any gene: 5. Germline assignment: CDR1 KGHSH and CDR2 LQKENI. The CDR3 has 15 amino acids.

The V and J genes are TRBV20-1 and TRBJ2-7; no reliable D call. Trimming pared 5 bases from V and 4 bases from J, leaving 9 bases between. Per germline, CDR1 DFQATT and CDR2 SNEGSKA (reference sequence). The CDR3 covers 11 residues. The CDR3 sequence is CSAQQQYEQYF. In nucleotides, the CDR3 is TGCAGTGCTCAGCAACAGTACGAGCAGTACTTC.

The chain joins TRBV27 to TRBJ1-5; 8 nucleotides line up with TRBD1. Trimming removed 4 bases from V and 4 bases from J; junction bases left unmatched: 9. CDR3 size: 16 residues. Germline V gives CDR1 MNHEY, CDR2 SMNVEV (reference sequence). The CDR3 region is CASSSRTGMRNQPQHF. The CDR3, as DNA: TGTGCCAGCAGTTCCCGGACAGGGATGAGGAATCAGCCCCAGCATTTT.

The chain recombines TRBV10-3 with TRBJ2-5; TRBD2 matches 7 bases. V shed 1 base, J shed 5 bases, and the junction held 1 base outside the gene matches. The length of the CDR3 is 13 residues. Germline CDR1 and CDR2: ENHRY and SYGVKD. CDR3: CAISELGGETQYF. The CDR3 DNA reads TGTGCCATCAGTGAGTTGGGGGGGGAGACCCAGTACTTC.

The count of this clone is one. The DNA of the CDR3 is TGTGCCAGCAGCTTACTAGGACAGGGTGACCATGGCGGGGAGCTGTTTTTT. It encodes CASSLLGQGDHGGELFF. The J gene is TRBJ2-2, the V gene TRBV7-9; the match to TRBD1 covers 8 bases. This CDR3 has 17 amino acids. Trimming removed 2 bases from V and 7 bases from J; junction bases left unmatched: 12. Per germline, CDR1 SEHNR and CDR2 FQNEAQ (reference sequence).

This rearrangement joins TRBV6-4 to TRBJ2-3, with 8 positions matching TRBD1. V gave up 6 bases and J gave up 3 bases; unmatched junction bases: 2. The CDR3 runs to 13 residues. Germline V CDR1 and CDR2: MRHNA, SNTAGT. The CDR3, as DNA: TGTGCCAGCAGCGGACAGGGTACAGATACGCAGTATTTT. Encoded protein: CASSGQGTDTQYF.

The gene calls are TRBV28 and TRBJ2-3, with no clear D. CDR3 length: 14 residues. Germline V gives CDR1 MDHEN, CDR2 SYDVKM. V dropped 5 bases and J dropped 0 bases, with 9 bases sitting between them. Here the CDR3 reads CASSLPLSTDTQYF. CDR3 nucleotides: TGTGCCAGCAGTCTACCCCTCAGCACAGATACGCAGTATTTT.

The J gene is TRBJ1-3, the V gene TRBV7-2; D possibly corresponds to TRBD1 (5 bases). Germline V gives CDR1 SGHTA, CDR2 FQGNSA. The V end lost 5 bases, the J end lost 5 bases, and 13 bases lay between the germline ends. The CDR3 has 14 amino acids. The CDR3 sequence: CASSTDNRRNTIYF. The CDR3 DNA sequence: TGTGCCAGCAGCACGGACAATCGAAGAAACACCATATATTTT.

V and J are TRBV9 and TRBJ2-3, with a weak D call TRBD2 (5 bases). This CDR3 comprises 16 residues. Trimming stripped 4 bases from V and 2 bases from J, with 17 bases between. Looked up from germline, CDR1 is SGDLS and CDR2 is YYNGEE. The CDR3 reads CASSPPGSQFTDTQYF. DNA for the CDR3: TGTGCCAGCAGCCCCCCGGGGTCCCAATTCACAGATACGCAGTATTTT.

The count of this clone is one. The V call is TRBV5-1, the J call TRBJ1-3, with a possible D match to TRBD1 (6 bases). V gave up 3 bases and J gave up 0 bases, with 10 bases separating them. There are 15 residues in the CDR3. Germline-derived CDR1 and CDR2 are SGHRS and YFSETQ. CDR3 region: CASSSTGISGNTIYF. As DNA, the CDR3 is TGCGCCAGCAGCTCTACAGGGATCTCTGGAAACACCATATATTTT.